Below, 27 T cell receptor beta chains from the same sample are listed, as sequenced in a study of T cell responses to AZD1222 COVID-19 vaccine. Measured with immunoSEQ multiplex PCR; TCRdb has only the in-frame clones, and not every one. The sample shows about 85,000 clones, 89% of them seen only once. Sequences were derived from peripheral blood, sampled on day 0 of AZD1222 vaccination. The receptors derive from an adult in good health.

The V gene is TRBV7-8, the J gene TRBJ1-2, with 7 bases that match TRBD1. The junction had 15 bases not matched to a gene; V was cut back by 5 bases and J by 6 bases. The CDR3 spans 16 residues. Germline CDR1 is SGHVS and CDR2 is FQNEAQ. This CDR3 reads CASSPLAPRQGNGYTF. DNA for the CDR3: TGTGCCAGCAGCCCCCTCGCCCCACGACAGGGAAATGGCTACACCTTC.

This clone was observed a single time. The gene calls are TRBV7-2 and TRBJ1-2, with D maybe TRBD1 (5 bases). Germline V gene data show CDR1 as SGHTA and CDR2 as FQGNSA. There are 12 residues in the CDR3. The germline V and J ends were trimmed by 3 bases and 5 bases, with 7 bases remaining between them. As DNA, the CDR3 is TGTGCCAGCAGCTTGGGGCGTTATGGCTACACCTTC. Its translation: CASSLGRYGYTF.

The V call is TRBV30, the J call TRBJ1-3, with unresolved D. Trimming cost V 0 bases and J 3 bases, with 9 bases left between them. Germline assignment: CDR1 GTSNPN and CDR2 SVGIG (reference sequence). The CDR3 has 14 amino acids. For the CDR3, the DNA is TGTGCCTGGAGTGTATTGAGTGGTGGAAACACCATATATTTT. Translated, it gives CAWSVLSGGNTIYF.

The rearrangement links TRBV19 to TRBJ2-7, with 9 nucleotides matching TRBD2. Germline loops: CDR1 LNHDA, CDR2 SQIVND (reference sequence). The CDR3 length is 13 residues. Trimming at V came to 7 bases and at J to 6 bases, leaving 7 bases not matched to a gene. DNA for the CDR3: TGTGCCAGTATGGAAGCGGGGGGTGGCGAGCAGTACTTC. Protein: CASMEAGGGEQYF.

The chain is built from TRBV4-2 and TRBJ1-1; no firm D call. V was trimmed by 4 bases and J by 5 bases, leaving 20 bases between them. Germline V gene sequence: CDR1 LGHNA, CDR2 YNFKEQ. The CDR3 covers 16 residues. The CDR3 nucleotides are TGTGCCAGCAGCCGAGATGCGCCTTCTCCGAAAACTGAAGCTTTCTTT. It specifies CASSRDAPSPKTEAFF.

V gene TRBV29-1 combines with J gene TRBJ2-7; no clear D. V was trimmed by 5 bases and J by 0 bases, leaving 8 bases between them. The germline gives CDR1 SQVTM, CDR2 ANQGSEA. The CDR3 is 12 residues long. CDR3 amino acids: CSVTIDSYEQYF. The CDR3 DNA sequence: TGCAGCGTTACTATTGACTCCTACGAGCAGTACTTC.

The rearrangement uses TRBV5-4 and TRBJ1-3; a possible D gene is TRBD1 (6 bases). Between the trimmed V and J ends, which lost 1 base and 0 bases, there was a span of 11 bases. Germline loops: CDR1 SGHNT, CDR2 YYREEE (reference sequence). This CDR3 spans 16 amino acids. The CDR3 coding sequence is TGTGCCAGCAGCTTGAGGGGGTCCTTCTCTGGAAACACCATATATTTT. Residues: CASSLRGSFSGNTIYF.

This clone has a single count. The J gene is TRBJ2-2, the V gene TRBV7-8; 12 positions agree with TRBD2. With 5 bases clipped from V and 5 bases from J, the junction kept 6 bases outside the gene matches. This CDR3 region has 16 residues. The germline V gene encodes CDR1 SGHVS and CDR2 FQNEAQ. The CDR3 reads CASSQTSGGNTGELFF. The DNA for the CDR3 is TGTGCCAGCAGCCAGACTAGCGGGGGCAATACCGGGGAGCTGTTTTTT.

Written as DNA, the CDR3 is TGTGCCAGCAGCGTAATTACAGATACGCAGTATTTT. Encoded protein: CASSVITDTQYF. The chain employs TRBV9 and TRBJ2-3; D unresolved. Trimming cost V 1 base and J 3 bases, with 3 bases left between them. This CDR3 spans 12 amino acids. Per the germline V gene, CDR1 is SGDLS and CDR2 is YYNGEE.

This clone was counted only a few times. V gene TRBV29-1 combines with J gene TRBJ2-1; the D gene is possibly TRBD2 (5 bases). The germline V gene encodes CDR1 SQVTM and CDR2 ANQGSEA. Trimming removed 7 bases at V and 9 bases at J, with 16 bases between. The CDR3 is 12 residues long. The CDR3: CSAPGGPSEQFF. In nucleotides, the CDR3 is TGCAGCGCCCCAGGAGGCCCTAGTGAGCAGTTCTTC.

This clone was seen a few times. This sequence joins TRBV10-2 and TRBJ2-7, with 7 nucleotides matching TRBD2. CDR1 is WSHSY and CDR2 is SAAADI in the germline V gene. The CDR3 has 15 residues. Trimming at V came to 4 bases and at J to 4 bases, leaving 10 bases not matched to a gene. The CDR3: CASSVRGVGIYEQYF. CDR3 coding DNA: TGCGCCAGCAGTGTTCGGGGGGTGGGGATATACGAGCAGTACTTC.

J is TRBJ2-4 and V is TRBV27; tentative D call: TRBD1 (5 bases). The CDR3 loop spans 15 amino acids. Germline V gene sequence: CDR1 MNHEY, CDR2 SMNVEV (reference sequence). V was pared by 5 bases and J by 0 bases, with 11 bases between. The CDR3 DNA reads TGTGCCAGCAGTGGCAGGGTGGAAGCCAAAAACATTCAGTACTTC. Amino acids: CASSGRVEAKNIQYF.

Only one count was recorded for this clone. This chain's CDR3 is CAWSVRGQPQHF. DNA for the CDR3: TGTGCCTGGAGTGTACGTGGACAGCCCCAGCATTTT. V is TRBV30 and J is TRBJ1-5; no reliable D call. V lost 0 bases, J lost 7 bases, and 7 bases lay in between. Germline V gives CDR1 GTSNPN, CDR2 SVGIG (reference sequence). The CDR3 length is 12 residues.

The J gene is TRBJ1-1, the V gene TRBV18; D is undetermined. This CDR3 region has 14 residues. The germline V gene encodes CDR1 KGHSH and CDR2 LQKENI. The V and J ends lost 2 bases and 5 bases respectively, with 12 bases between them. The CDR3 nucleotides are TGTGCCAGCTCACCAATCCGAGATTTGACTGAAGCTTTCTTT. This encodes CASSPIRDLTEAFF.

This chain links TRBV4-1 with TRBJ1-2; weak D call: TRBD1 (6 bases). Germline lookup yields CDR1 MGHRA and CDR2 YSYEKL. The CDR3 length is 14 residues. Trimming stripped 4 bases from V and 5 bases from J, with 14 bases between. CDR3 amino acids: CASSLRQAEYGYTF. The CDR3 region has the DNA TGCGCCAGCAGCCTTCGACAGGCAGAATATGGCTACACCTTC.

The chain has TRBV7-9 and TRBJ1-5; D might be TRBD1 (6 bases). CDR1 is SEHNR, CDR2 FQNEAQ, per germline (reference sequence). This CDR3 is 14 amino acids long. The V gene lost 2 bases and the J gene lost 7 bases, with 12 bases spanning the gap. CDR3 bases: TGTGCCAGCAGCTTACAGGGGCCAGGGCAGCCCCAGCATTTT. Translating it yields CASSLQGPGQPQHF.

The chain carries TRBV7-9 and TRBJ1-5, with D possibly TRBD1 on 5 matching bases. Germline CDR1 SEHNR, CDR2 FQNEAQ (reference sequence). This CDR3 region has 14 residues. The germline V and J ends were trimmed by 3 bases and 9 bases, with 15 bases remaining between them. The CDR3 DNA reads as TGTGCCAGCAGCTTCTCAGGGTCAGGTAGGCCCCAGCATTTT. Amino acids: CASSFSGSGRPQHF.

The CDR3 DNA follows: TGTGCCTGGGGGGTGGGGACAGGAGGTACAGATACGCAGTATTTT. Residues: CAWGVGTGGTDTQYF. The V and J genes are TRBV30 and TRBJ2-3, with TRBD1 matching 8 bases. CDR3 size: 15 residues. CDR1 GTSNPN and CDR2 SVGIG come from the germline V gene (reference sequence). V shed 5 bases, J shed 3 bases, and the junction held 10 bases outside the gene matches.

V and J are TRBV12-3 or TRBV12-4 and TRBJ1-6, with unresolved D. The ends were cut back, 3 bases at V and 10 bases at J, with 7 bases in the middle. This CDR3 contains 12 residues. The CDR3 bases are TGTGCCAGCAGTTTCGACCGCTCACCCCTCCACTTT. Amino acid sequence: CASSFDRSPLHF.

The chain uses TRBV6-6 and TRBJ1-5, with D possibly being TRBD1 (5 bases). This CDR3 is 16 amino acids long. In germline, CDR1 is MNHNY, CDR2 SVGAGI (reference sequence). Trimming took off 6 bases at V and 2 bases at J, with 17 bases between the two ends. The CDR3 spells CASSLDKSRGNQPQHF. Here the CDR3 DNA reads TGTGCCAGCAGCCTCGACAAGAGCAGGGGCAATCAGCCCCAGCATTTT.

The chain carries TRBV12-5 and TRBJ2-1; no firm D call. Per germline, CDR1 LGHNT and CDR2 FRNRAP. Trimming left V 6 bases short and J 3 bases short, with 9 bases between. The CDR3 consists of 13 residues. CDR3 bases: TGTGCTAGTGGCCGGTCGGGCTACAATGAGCAGTTCTTC. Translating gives CASGRSGYNEQFF.

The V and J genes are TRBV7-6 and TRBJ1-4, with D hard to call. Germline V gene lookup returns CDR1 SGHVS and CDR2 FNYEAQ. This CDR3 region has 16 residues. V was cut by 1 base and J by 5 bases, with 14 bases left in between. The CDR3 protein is CASSLGFGQTNEKLFF. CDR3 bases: TGTGCCAGCAGCTTAGGATTTGGGCAGACCAATGAAAAACTGTTTTTT.

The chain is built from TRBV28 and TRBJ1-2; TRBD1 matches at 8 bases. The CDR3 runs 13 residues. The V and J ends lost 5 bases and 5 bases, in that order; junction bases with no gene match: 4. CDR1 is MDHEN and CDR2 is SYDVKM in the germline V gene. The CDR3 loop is CASSRQGRYGYTF. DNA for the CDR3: TGTGCCAGCAGTCGACAGGGGAGGTATGGCTACACCTTC.

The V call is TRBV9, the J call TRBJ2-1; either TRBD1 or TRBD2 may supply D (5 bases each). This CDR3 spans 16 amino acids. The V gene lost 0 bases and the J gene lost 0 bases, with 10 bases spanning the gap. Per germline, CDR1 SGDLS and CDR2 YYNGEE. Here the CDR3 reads CASSVGGASSYNEQFF. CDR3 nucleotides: TGTGCCAGCAGCGTAGGAGGGGCTAGCTCCTACAATGAGCAGTTCTTC. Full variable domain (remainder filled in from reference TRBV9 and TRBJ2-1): DSGVTQTPKHLITATGQRVTLRCSPRSGDLSVYWYQQSLDQGLQFLIQYYNGEERAKGNILERFSAQQFPDLHSELNLSSLELGDSALYFCASSVGGASSYNEQFFGPGTRLTVL.

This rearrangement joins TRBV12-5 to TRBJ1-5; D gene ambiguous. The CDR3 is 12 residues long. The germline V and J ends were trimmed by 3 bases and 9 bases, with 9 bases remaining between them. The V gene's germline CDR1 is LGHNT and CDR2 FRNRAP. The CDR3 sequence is CASGLGGGPQHF. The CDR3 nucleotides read TGTGCTAGTGGTTTAGGAGGAGGGCCCCAGCATTTT.

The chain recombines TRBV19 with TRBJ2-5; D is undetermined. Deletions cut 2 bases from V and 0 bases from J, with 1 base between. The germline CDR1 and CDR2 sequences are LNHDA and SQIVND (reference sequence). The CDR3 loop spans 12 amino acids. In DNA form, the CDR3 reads TGTGCCAGTAGTATAAACCAAGAGACCCAGTACTTC. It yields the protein CASSINQETQYF.

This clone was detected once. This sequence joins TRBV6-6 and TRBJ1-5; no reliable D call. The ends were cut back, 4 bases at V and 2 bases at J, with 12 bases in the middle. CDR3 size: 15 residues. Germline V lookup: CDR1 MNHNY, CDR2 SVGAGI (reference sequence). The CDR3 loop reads CASSSTGGGNQPQHF. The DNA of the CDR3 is TGTGCCAGCAGTTCCACCGGTGGGGGCAATCAGCCCCAGCATTTT.